The clone carrying this TCR delta chain has just a few counts. Its cognate antigen is unknown. A far larger clone differs by one base, so this is likely a read error. Other DNA sequences from this sample encode an identical CDR3 as well. The data were taken from a study of γδ T cells in repeated Plasmodium falciparum infection. Study-level background: Malian children with intense seasonal malaria exposure were compared with matched Australian children. Donors had four controlled P. falciparum NF54 infections over approximately 600 days. General observations from the study: Vdelta2-negative gammadelta repertoires appeared less diverse and less shared in Malian than Australian children. Many TCRgamma sequences overlapped between individuals in stable Vgamma9/Vdelta2+ repertoires.

TCRdb called clones from the multiplex PCR reads again using CATT. The sample shows tens of thousands of delta-chain clones, approximately 1.5% of them seen only once. The CDR3 contains 22 residues. CDR1 is TSWWSYY and CDR2 is QGS in the germline V gene. V lost 3 bases, J lost 2 bases, and 23 bases stayed unmatched. Gammadelta T cells were flow-sorted from PBMC into Vgamma9/Vdelta2+ and Vdelta2-negative populations for bulk analysis. The rearrangement joins TRDV1 to TRDJ1; 11 bases are shared with TRDD3. No J gene is reported in TCRdb; it was inferred here by comparing the DNA with germline. The source is a pool of human donors (malaria-infected and uninfected, not separated). The specimen was gamma-delta T cells from blood. As DNA, the CDR3 is TGTGCTCTTGGGGATGGCCTTCCCCTGCTGGGGGATACAAAAAGGGGGACCGATAAACTCATCTTT. Translating gives CALGDGLPLLGDTKRGTDKLIF.